Listed below are T cell receptor beta chains from one sample, sequenced in a study of beta chain features in type 1 diabetes. TCRdb's copy holds only in-frame clones and misses some; the assay was immunoSEQ multiplex PCR. The table records about 150,000 clones, about 50% of them present only once. Sequencing was performed on Tregs from blood. These receptors came from a man aged 18 to 29 in good health. The CDR3 runs from the conserved cysteine through the conserved F or W. A D gene is named only where the DNA matches it firmly. Size is omitted from some rows. Given values are once, few, many or a class for expanded clones.

j_call clone_size v_call d_call cdr3_nt cdr3_aa
TRBJ2-3 - TRBV5-1 TRBD2 TGCGCCAGCAGCCCGGGACTAGCGGGGGCCGATACGCAGTATTTT CASSPGLAGADTQYF
TRBJ2-7 few TRBV7-2 TRBD2 TGTGCCAGCAGCTTAGGTCCTAGCGGGTCCTTGTACGAGCAGTACTTC CASSLGPSGSLYEQYF
TRBJ1-5 - TRBV6-1 - TGTGCCAGCAGTGATGGGGCCAATCAGCCCCAGCATTTT CASSDGANQPQHF
TRBJ2-7 - TRBV18 TRBD2 TGTGCCAGCTCACCACGTTGGGGGGGCTCCTACGAGCAGTACTTC CASSPRWGGSYEQYF
TRBJ2-3 - TRBV29-1 TRBD2 TGCAGCGCCGGACTAGCGGGAGTTGGAGATACGCAGTATTTT CSAGLAGVGDTQYF
TRBJ2-6 few TRBV30 - TGTGCCTGGAGTGGTCCGCGGGGGGCCAACGTCCTGACTTTC CAWSGPRGANVLTF
TRBJ2-7 few TRBV18 - TGTGCCAGCTCACCACCCCTCCGGGTAAACGAGCAGTACTTC CASSPPLRVNEQYF
TRBJ2-1 - TRBV5-1 - TGCGCCAGCAAGCCCGATTCCATCTACAATGAGCAGTTCTTC CASKPDSIYNEQFF
TRBJ1-1 - TRBV6-4 - TGTGCCAGCAGTAGCGAGGGCTGGACTGAAGCTTTCTTT CASSSEGWTEAFF
TRBJ1-1 - TRBV25-1 - TGTGCCAGCAGTGCGCAGGGGAGCTGGACTGAAGCTTTCTTT CASSAQGSWTEAFF
TRBJ1-2 - TRBV6-6 - TGTGCCAGCAGTCACGACGAGGTTCTCTATGGCTACACCTTC CASSHDEVLYGYTF